Following are 10 T cell receptor beta chains from one sample sequenced in a study of early T cells in non-severe SARS-CoV-2 infection. From the 5' RACE reads, TCRdb called clonotypes with MiXCR, one entry per CDR3 protein. Among about 37,000 distinct CDR3 sequences listed, approximately 6.3% were seen once. The sequenced sample consisted of whole blood. The receptor source for this set is an adult who was a healthcare worker with PCR-confirmed SARS-CoV-2 infection or an uninfected control (not recorded which).

A few counts support this clonotype. This rearrangement joins TRBV28 to TRBJ2-5; tentatively, D is TRBD1 (6 bases). Looked up from germline, CDR1 is MDHEN and CDR2 is SYDVKM. There are 14 residues in the CDR3. Trimming removed 6 bases from V and 2 bases from J, with 13 bases in between. The CDR3 protein is CASRSNRVQETQYF. In DNA form, the CDR3 reads TGTGCCAGCAGAAGCAACAGGGTACAAGAGACCCAGTACTTC.

V and J are TRBV5-5 and TRBJ1-3; D possibly corresponds to TRBD1 (5 bases). V was clipped by 3 bases and J by 4 bases, with 14 bases between them. CDR1 and CDR2 from the germline V gene are SGHKS and YYEKEE (reference sequence). The CDR3 has 15 amino acids. The CDR3 spells CASSYSGSPGNTIYF. The CDR3 nucleotides are TGTGCCAGCAGCTACTCAGGGTCGCCCGGAAACACCATATATTTT.

This clonotype was detected a few times. The rearrangement links TRBV20-1 to TRBJ2-5; D gene uncertain. V was clipped by 6 bases and J by 5 bases, with 10 bases between them. CDR3 size: 11 residues. In germline, CDR1 is DFQATT, CDR2 SNEGSKA (reference sequence). This CDR3 is CSANTEETQYF. CDR3 DNA sequence: TGCAGTGCCAACACGGAGGAGACCCAGTACTTC.

This clonotype was detected many times. The chain is built from TRBV6-1 and TRBJ1-4; TRBD1 aligns across 8 bases. Looked up from germline, CDR1 is MNHNS and CDR2 is SASEGT. V dropped 6 bases and J dropped 8; count of bases not matched to a gene: 8. The CDR3 is 14 residues long. The CDR3, as DNA: TGTGCCAGCAGGGACAGGGCGGGGGAAGAAAAACTGTTTTTT. It yields the protein CASRDRAGEEKLFF.

This clonotype was found many times. This chain links TRBV7-9 with TRBJ1-4; D gene ambiguous. The CDR3 has 15 residues. The V gene lost 5 bases and the J gene lost 1 base, with 11 bases spanning the gap. Germline V gives CDR1 SEHNR, CDR2 FQNEAQ (reference sequence). The CDR3, as DNA: TGTGCCAGCAGCCCGAGCGGGCGAACTAATGAAAAACTGTTTTTT. Residues: CASSPSGRTNEKLFF.

This clonotype was observed many times. V is TRBV7-2 and J is TRBJ2-1, with 13 bases fitting TRBD2. The CDR3 sequence is 18 residues long. J lost 5 bases, V lost 3 bases, and 10 bases had no gene match. Germline CDR1 SGHTA, CDR2 FQGNSA. DNA of the CDR3: TGTGCCAGCAGCTTTTACGGGACTAGCGGGAATCCTAACAATGAGCAGTTCTTC. Protein: CASSFYGTSGNPNNEQFF.

This clonotype has ten or more counts. The chain combines TRBV7-2 with TRBJ2-2, with a weak D call TRBD1 (5 bases). V was shortened by 5 bases and J by 0 bases, with 16 bases between the two germline ends. CDR1 is SGHTA and CDR2 is FQGNSA in the germline V gene. The CDR3 totals 17 residues. CDR3 amino acids: CASSHFRKGPNTGELFF. The DNA of the CDR3 is TGTGCCAGCAGCCACTTTCGCAAGGGGCCGAACACCGGGGAGCTGTTTTTT.

This clonotype has ten or more counts. The chain links TRBV7-3 to TRBJ2-3, with 9 positions matching TRBD1. V was pared by 5 bases and J by 1 base, with 7 bases of the junction left unmatched. The CDR3 consists of 16 residues. Germline CDR1 SGHTA, CDR2 FQGTGA. CDR3 bases: TGTGCCAGCAGCGTCACAGGGGGCCCTGGCACAGATACGCAGTATTTT. It translates to CASSVTGGPGTDTQYF.

The chain combines TRBV20-1 with TRBJ2-1; no clear D gene. This CDR3 is built from 13 residues. Germline V gene lookup returns CDR1 DFQATT and CDR2 SNEGSKA (reference sequence). The germline V and J ends were trimmed by 3 bases and 5 bases, with 11 bases remaining between them. CDR3 sequence reads: CSARGSSHNEQFF. CDR3 coding DNA: TGCAGTGCTAGGGGATCATCCCACAATGAGCAGTTCTTC.

CDR3 in amino acids: CASSRTLSGYTF. The CDR3 coding sequence is TGTGCCAGCAGTCGAACCCTTTCGGGCTACACCTTC. This chain joins TRBV28 and TRBJ1-2; D call uncertain. In germline, CDR1 is MDHEN, CDR2 SYDVKM. Trimming took off 5 bases at V and 8 bases at J, with 12 bases between the two ends. CDR3 size: 12 residues.